The clone carrying this T cell receptor (beta chain) appeared a few times. The sample comes from a study of cytomegalovirus exposure and HLA in healthy donors. Use of 60 Vbeta and 13 Jbeta primers characterized the PCR. Data came from immunoSEQ multiplex PCR; TCRdb stores just in-frame clones and leaves some out. The sample lists more than 90,000 clones, 69% seen once, with 2.5% to 3% in the top ten. The CDR3 loop spans 16 amino acids. Germline V gene data show CDR1 as SGHRS and CDR2 as YFSETQ. V was cut by 0 bases and J by 0 bases, with 11 bases left in between. The receptor's source is a man aged 45-65 years in good health and CMV-seronegative. The rearrangement uses TRBV5-1 and TRBJ2-3, with D possibly TRBD2 on 5 matching bases. The sequencing input was PBMCs. The CDR3 spells CASSLARGSSTDTQYF. CDR3 sequence (DNA): TGCGCCAGCAGCTTGGCCCGGGGATCTAGCACAGATACGCAGTATTTT.